This T cell receptor beta chain was sequenced in a study of Graves' ophthalmopathy and Graves' hyperthyroidism. About the study: Pretreatment peripheral blood was obtained at initial diagnosis.

The CDR3 length is 14 residues. Germline lookup yields CDR1 SGHVS and CDR2 FQNEAQ. Serum thyroxine and TRAb, along with clinical symptoms, thyroid ultrasound and orbital computed tomography, were what diagnosis relied on. At least ten counts were recorded for this clonotype. One junction end disagrees with the germline gene, perhaps due to a read error. For repertoire sequencing, the TCR beta CDR3 regions were amplified from RNA transcripts. After a first-round RT-PCR with HTBI primers, a second-round multiplex PCR was run. TCRdb itself ran the multiplex PCR reads through MiXCR, one entry per CDR3 protein. The sample has 400,000 to 500,000 distinct CDR3 sequences; under 25% are singletons.

This rearrangement joins TRBV7-8 to TRBJ2-4, with D tentatively TRBD1 or TRBD2 (6 bases each). Sequencing was carried out using peripheral blood. This TCR derives from a woman between 18 and 29 years old with stable Graves' hyperthyroidism. The CDR3 DNA is TGTGCCAGCAGCCTAGGGGGGTCCAAAAACATTAAGTACTTC. Translated: CASSLGGSKNIKYF.